The subject of this entry is one TCR beta chain. The assay was immunoSEQ multiplex PCR, and TCRdb's table has in-frame clones only and misses some. The sample includes about 170,000 clones, roughly 88% of them seen just once. The CDR3 extends over 13 amino acids. Germline lookup yields CDR1 KGHSH and CDR2 LQKENI. The V end was cut by 1 base, the J end by 5 bases, with 8 bases between. The data were obtained in a study of blood T cell repertoires in COVID-19. For the study at large: PBMCs, B-cell-depleted T cells, or T cells were the source of the cDNA or gDNA that made up the material.

Sample: peripheral blood. This sequence joins TRBV18 and TRBJ1-1; D is unresolved. This clonotype originated in an elderly man with COVID-19, enrolled during active disease. The CDR3 DNA reads as TGTGCCAGCTCACCACAAAGAGGTACTGAAGCTTTCTTT. Its translation is CASSPQRGTEAFF.